The sequence of this T cell receptor beta chain was determined in a study of OX40 agonist ivuxolimab in advanced cancers. The table came from immunoSEQ multiplex PCR; TCRdb's copy has only in-frame clones and leaves some out. Here the sample spans roughly 70,000 clones, just over 85% being singletons. With V trimmed by 5 bases and J by 0 bases, 5 bases remained unmatched. This CDR3 region has 15 residues. CDR1 is LNHNV, CDR2 YYDKDF, per germline (reference sequence). The input for sequencing was CD4+ or CD8+ T cells sorted from blood, taken in a trial of the OX40 agonist ivuxolimab. This TCR came from an adult with an advanced solid tumor such as melanoma, head and neck, liver or kidney cancer. V and J are TRBV15 and TRBJ2-3, with 7 bases lining up with TRBD1. CDR3 region: CATSRDRVSTDTQYF. CDR3 DNA sequence: TGTGCCACCAGCCGGGACAGAGTTAGCACAGATACGCAGTATTTT.